The 17 T cell receptor beta chains presented below share a single source sample, sequenced in a study of blood T cells in healthy people across ages (dated by TCRdb to the mid-2010s). Libraries were prepared through 5' RACE. The run used an Illumina HiSeq 2500. A second roughly 7 to 11 cycle PCR used a sample-barcoded 5' primer and a J-beta primer mix. TCRdb redid the processing of the public reads, applying fastp at Q25 and MiXCR, and retained in-frame beta chains. Entries that share a CDR3 protein sequence are merged under the most common genes and DNA. A total of nearly 1 million distinct CDR3 sequences appear in this sample, approximately 50% of them only once. The ten most abundant clones make up over 20% of the sample. The sequenced sample was blood. The origin of the receptors is a woman aged 60-75 years in good health.

V usage is TRBV7-2 and J usage is TRBJ1-5; possibly TRBD1 for D (6 bases). Germline-derived CDR1 and CDR2 are SGHTA and FQGNSA. CDR3 length equals 17 residues. V gave up 0 bases and J gave up 3 bases, with 15 bases separating them. CDR3 amino acids: CASSLAGDRYDNQPQHF. The CDR3 DNA reads as TGTGCCAGCAGCTTAGCCGGAGACAGGTACGACAATCAGCCCCAGCATTTT.

The chain is built from TRBV4-2 and TRBJ2-3; no clear D. The ends were cut back, 0 bases at V and 5 bases at J, with 15 bases in the middle. The length of the CDR3 is 16 residues. Germline V gene sequence: CDR1 LGHNA, CDR2 YNFKEQ. The CDR3, as DNA: TGTGCCAGCAGCCAAGATCTGGGCGAAGGGCGAGATACGCAGTATTTT. Translated: CASSQDLGEGRDTQYF.

Comments on this clonotype: One end of the junction is discordant with germline, which a read error may explain. V gene TRBV12-3 or TRBV12-4 combines with J gene TRBJ2-4, with TRBD2 matching over 7 bases. The CDR3 loop spans 20 amino acids. The CDR3 loop is CASSTPGWASGTRRWNSQYF. The DNA for the CDR3 is TGTGCCAGCAGCACCCCAGGATGGGCTAGCGGAACCAGGAGGTGGAACAGTCAGTACTTC.

The table lists this clonotype with a few counts. CDR3 residues: CASSPRVSLSGANVLTF. DNA for the CDR3: TGCGCCAGCAGCCCGAGGGTTTCCCTCTCTGGGGCCAACGTCCTGACTTTC. The chain has TRBV4-1 and TRBJ2-6, with TRBD2 as a possible D gene (5 bases). This CDR3 has 17 amino acids. CDR1 MGHRA and CDR2 YSYEKL come from the germline V gene. The V and J ends lost 4 bases and 0 bases respectively, with 13 bases between them.

This chain joins TRBV29-1 and TRBJ1-1; D may be TRBD1 (5 bases). Germline CDR1 and CDR2: SQVTM and ANQGSEA. V was cut by 3 bases and J by 5 bases, with 10 bases left in between. The CDR3 sequence is 12 residues long. For the CDR3, the DNA is TGCAGCGTTGACGGGGCAAGGACTGAAGCTTTCTTT. As protein: CSVDGARTEAFF.

The chain carries TRBV16 and TRBJ2-7; the match to TRBD2 covers 9 bases. After removal of 1 base from V and 5 bases from J, the junction contained 9 bases not matched to a gene. Germline V lookup: CDR1 KGHSY, CDR2 FQNENV. The CDR3 is 16 residues long. The CDR3 spells CASSQLTSGRSHEQYF. The CDR3 DNA follows: TGTGCCAGCAGCCAATTAACGAGCGGGAGGTCCCACGAGCAGTACTTC.

The V gene is TRBV9, the J gene TRBJ2-2; TRBD2 agrees at 7 bases. V shed 3 bases, J shed 3 bases, and the junction held 5 bases outside the gene matches. The CDR3 totals 15 residues. The germline gives CDR1 SGDLS, CDR2 YYNGEE. The CDR3 region has the DNA TGTGCCAGCAGCGCCTCGGGGGGTGACACCGGGGAGCTGTTTTTT. Protein: CASSASGGDTGELFF.

This chain joins TRBV7-8 and TRBJ1-5, with D possibly TRBD1 on 5 matching bases. The germline CDR1 and CDR2 sequences are SGHVS and FQNEAQ. The CDR3 totals 16 residues. Trimming left V 7 bases short and J 3 bases short, with 19 bases between. The CDR3 spells CASIAPGNRNNQPQHF. In DNA, the CDR3 is TGTGCCAGCATCGCCCCAGGGAACCGAAACAATCAGCCCCAGCATTTT.

This sequence joins TRBV2 and TRBJ1-5; possible D gene TRBD1, 5 bases. This CDR3 contains 16 residues. Germline V gene data show CDR1 as SNHLY and CDR2 as FYNNEI. V gave up 8 bases and J gave up 0 bases, with 17 bases separating them. Here the CDR3 reads CASSRRRGGSNQPQHF. In DNA form, the CDR3 reads TGTGCCAGCTCCCGGCGGAGGGGCGGTAGCAATCAGCCCCAGCATTTT.

This clonotype was picked up one time. The rearrangement joins TRBV6-1 to TRBJ1-2; D ambiguous. The CDR3 loop spans 13 amino acids. Germline V CDR1 and CDR2: MNHNS, SASEGT. The V end lost 2 bases, the J end lost 5 bases, and 9 bases lay between the germline ends. CDR3 sequence reads: CASSEPTHYGYTF. CDR3 coding DNA: TGTGCCAGCAGTGAACCAACCCATTATGGCTACACCTTC.

This clonotype was found once. The chain couples TRBV7-6 to TRBJ2-7; D possibly corresponds to TRBD2 (6 bases). The V and J ends lost 5 bases and 2 bases respectively, with 16 bases between them. Germline-derived CDR1 and CDR2 are SGHVS and FNYEAQ. The CDR3 has 15 amino acids. The CDR3 spells CASSPRLRGTYEQYF. The CDR3 coding sequence is TGTGCCAGCAGCCCTCGATTGCGCGGGACCTACGAGCAGTACTTC. The full variable domain, in which reference TRBV7-6 and TRBJ2-7 provide the parts outside the CDR3, is GAGVSQSPRYKVTKRGQDVALRCDPISGHVSLYWYRQALGQGPEFLTYFNYEAQQDKSGLPNDRFSAERPEGSISTLTIQRTEQRDSAMYRCASSPRLRGTYEQYFGPGTRLTVT.

The chain links TRBV3-1 to TRBJ1-4; TRBD1 is a possible D gene (5 bases). The V end lost 1 base, the J end lost 0 bases, and 12 bases lay between the germline ends. This CDR3 is built from 17 residues. Looked up from germline, CDR1 is LGHDT and CDR2 is YNNKEL (reference sequence). CDR3 sequence reads: CASSQVSGTATNEKLFF. The DNA for the CDR3 is TGTGCCAGCAGCCAAGTTTCGGGGACTGCAACTAATGAAAAACTGTTTTTT.

Only a few counts were recorded for this clonotype. The chain recombines TRBV29-1 with TRBJ2-7, with 9 bases fitting TRBD1. This CDR3 spans 13 amino acids. Germline loops: CDR1 SQVTM, CDR2 ANQGSEA. Trimming removed 4 bases from V and 4 bases from J; junction bases left unmatched: 5. In DNA form, the CDR3 reads TGCAGCGTTGCAAGGACAGGGGTGTACGAGCAGTACTTC. Protein sequence: CSVARTGVYEQYF.

The chain carries TRBV20-1 and TRBJ2-5; tentatively, D is TRBD1 or TRBD2 (5 bases each). V lost 5 bases, J lost 1 base, and 11 bases lay in between. The CDR3 runs 13 residues. Looked up from germline, CDR1 is DFQATT and CDR2 is SNEGSKA (reference sequence). Here the CDR3 reads CSAEGQGQETQYF. CDR3 in DNA: TGCAGTGCTGAGGGCCAGGGCCAAGAGACCCAGTACTTC.

The table lists this clonotype with a few counts. The chain employs TRBV12-3 or TRBV12-4 and TRBJ2-7; tentatively, D is TRBD2 (6 bases). The CDR3 totals 14 residues. The V end was cut by 3 bases, the J end by 3 bases, with 12 bases between. CDR3 protein: CASSFRLGGYEQYF. CDR3 coding DNA: TGTGCCAGCAGTTTTCGACTAGGAGGCTACGAGCAGTACTTC.

CDR3 amino acids: CASSLTVKNIQYF. In nucleotides, the CDR3 is TGTGCCAGCAGCCTGACTGTAAAAAACATTCAGTACTTC. The rearrangement uses TRBV27 and TRBJ2-4; D remains unclear. This CDR3 is built from 13 residues. V lost 6 bases, J lost 4 bases, and 10 bases lay in between. Per germline, CDR1 MNHEY and CDR2 SMNVEV (reference sequence).

The V and J genes are TRBV28 and TRBJ2-3; 12 nucleotides line up with TRBD1. Germline V gene data show CDR1 as MDHEN and CDR2 as SYDVKM. This CDR3 contains 16 residues. The J segment lost 6 bases and the V segment lost 7 bases, leaving 11 bases of the junction unmatched. The CDR3: CASTPPGTGGVDTQYF. Written as DNA, the CDR3 is TGTGCCAGCACTCCGCCGGGGACAGGGGGCGTGGATACGCAGTATTTT.